A selection of T cell receptor beta chains follows, all from one sample in a study of blood T cell repertoires in COVID-19. Generated by immunoSEQ multiplex PCR, the TCRdb table keeps only in-frame clones and is missing some. The table lists about 160,000 clones, 77% of them singletons. The sample comprised peripheral blood. The source is a man aged 65 to 79 with acute or convalescent COVID-19. Both conserved end residues are part of each CDR3. The D gene is left open where the match is weak. Only part of the rows carry a size: once, few, many, or a class if the clone is expanded.

v_call: TRBV7-2; d_call: TRBD2; cdr3_length: 15; clone_size: NA; j_call: TRBJ2-5; cdr3_aa: CASTDRGSRRETQYF; cdr3_nt: TGTGCCAGCACCGACCGCGGGAGCCGGCGTGAGACCCAGTACTTC
v_call: TRBV3-1/TRBV3-2; d_call: NA; cdr3_length: 16; clone_size: once; j_call: TRBJ2-7; cdr3_aa: CASSRSFGGISYEQYF; cdr3_nt: TGTGCCAGCAGCCGCTCTTTTGGGGGCATCTCCTACGAGCAGTACTTC
v_call: TRBV24-1; d_call: NA; cdr3_length: 14; clone_size: few; j_call: TRBJ2-1; cdr3_aa: CATMAGGPHNEQFF; cdr3_nt: TGTGCCACCATGGCCGGAGGGCCTCACAATGAGCAGTTCTTC
v_call: TRBV5-1; d_call: TRBD1; cdr3_length: 15; clone_size: NA; j_call: TRBJ1-5; cdr3_aa: CASSPGQVDNQPQHF; cdr3_nt: TGCGCCAGCAGCCCAGGACAGGTCGACAATCAGCCCCAGCATTTT
v_call: TRBV19; d_call: TRBD1; cdr3_length: 15; clone_size: NA; j_call: TRBJ1-4; cdr3_aa: CASSKLEGGEEKLFF; cdr3_nt: TGTGCCAGTAGTAAACTAGAAGGGGGCGAGGAAAAACTGTTTTTT
v_call: TRBV7-9; d_call: NA; cdr3_length: 14; clone_size: many; j_call: TRBJ2-7; cdr3_aa: CASSLHGGGQEQYF; cdr3_nt: TGTGCCAGCAGCTTACACGGAGGGGGACAGGAGCAGTACTTC
v_call: TRBV5-4; d_call: NA; cdr3_length: 16; clone_size: few; j_call: TRBJ1-1; cdr3_aa: CASSLTDPRPNTEAFF; cdr3_nt: TGTGCCAGCAGCTTGACAGACCCGCGCCCAAACACTGAAGCTTTCTTT
v_call: TRBV12-5; d_call: NA; cdr3_length: 13; clone_size: NA; j_call: TRBJ2-1; cdr3_aa: CASGFYSYNEQFF; cdr3_nt: TGTGCTAGTGGTTTCTACAGCTACAATGAGCAGTTCTTC
v_call: TRBV21-1; d_call: NA; cdr3_length: 15; clone_size: NA; j_call: TRBJ1-5; cdr3_aa: CASSNKGCGGQPQHF; cdr3_nt: TGTGCCAGCAGCAATAAGGGCTGCGGAGGTCAGCCCCAGCATTTT
v_call: TRBV6-5; d_call: NA; cdr3_length: 13; clone_size: NA; j_call: TRBJ1-2; cdr3_aa: CASALEGTAGYTF; cdr3_nt: TGTGCCAGCGCCCTGGAGGGAACAGCGGGCTACACCTTC
v_call: TRBV9; d_call: TRBD1; cdr3_length: 16; clone_size: NA; j_call: TRBJ2-2; cdr3_aa: CASSVSGQGRTGELFF; cdr3_nt: TGTGCCAGCAGCGTAAGTGGACAGGGGAGGACCGGGGAGCTGTTTTTT
v_call: TRBV11-2; d_call: NA; cdr3_length: 15; clone_size: few; j_call: TRBJ2-5; cdr3_aa: CASSLAPTVQETQYF; cdr3_nt: TGTGCCAGCAGCTTAGCCCCGACAGTTCAAGAGACCCAGTACTTC
v_call: TRBV14; d_call: TRBD1; cdr3_length: 17; clone_size: NA; j_call: TRBJ2-3; cdr3_aa: CGDQISNQGVGTDTQYF; cdr3_nt: TGTGGTGATCAAATCAGCAACCAGGGGGTTGGCACAGATACGCAGTATTTT
v_call: TRBV11-3; d_call: TRBD1; cdr3_length: 15; clone_size: NA; j_call: TRBJ1-1; cdr3_aa: CASRQGAGGLPEAFF; cdr3_nt: TGTGCCAGCAGACAGGGGGCGGGGGGCCTCCCTGAAGCTTTCTTT
v_call: TRBV7-6; d_call: NA; cdr3_length: 12; clone_size: NA; j_call: TRBJ2-7; cdr3_aa: CASSLEGDEQYF; cdr3_nt: TGTGCCAGCAGCTTAGAAGGGGACGAGCAGTACTTC
v_call: TRBV9; d_call: NA; cdr3_length: 14; clone_size: NA; j_call: TRBJ2-3; cdr3_aa: CASSVYGSTDTQYF; cdr3_nt: TGTGCCAGCAGCGTATACGGGAGCACAGATACGCAGTATTTT
v_call: TRBV5-1; d_call: NA; cdr3_length: 11; clone_size: NA; j_call: TRBJ2-1; cdr3_aa: CASRSDNEQFF; cdr3_nt: TGCGCCAGCAGATCGGACAATGAGCAGTTCTTC
v_call: TRBV6-5; d_call: NA; cdr3_length: 15; clone_size: NA; j_call: TRBJ2-1; cdr3_aa: CASRLVFSSYNEQFF; cdr3_nt: TGTGCCAGCAGACTAGTCTTCAGCTCCTACAATGAGCAGTTCTTC
v_call: TRBV11-2; d_call: TRBD1; cdr3_length: 16; clone_size: few; j_call: TRBJ1-3; cdr3_aa: CASSLAATGAGNTIYF; cdr3_nt: TGTGCCAGCAGCTTAGCCGCGACAGGGGCTGGAAACACCATATATTTT
v_call: TRBV2; d_call: NA; cdr3_length: 14; clone_size: once; j_call: TRBJ2-2; cdr3_aa: CASSGLLNTGELFF; cdr3_nt: TGTGCCAGCAGTGGGCTCTTAAACACCGGGGAGCTGTTTTTT
v_call: TRBV6-6; d_call: NA; cdr3_length: 16; clone_size: once; j_call: TRBJ1-5; cdr3_aa: CASSYSPDRPHQPQHF; cdr3_nt: TGTGCCAGCAGTTACTCGCCTGACAGGCCCCATCAGCCCCAGCATTTT
v_call: TRBV2; d_call: TRBD1; cdr3_length: 14; clone_size: NA; j_call: TRBJ1-1; cdr3_aa: CASSRTGGNTEAFF; cdr3_nt: TGTGCCAGCAGCCGAACAGGGGGGAACACTGAAGCTTTCTTT
v_call: TRBV30; d_call: NA; cdr3_length: 15; clone_size: NA; j_call: TRBJ1-3; cdr3_aa: CAWSAGASSGNTIYF; cdr3_nt: TGTGCCTGGAGTGCTGGGGCGAGCTCTGGAAACACCATATATTTT
v_call: TRBV6-5; d_call: NA; cdr3_length: 14; clone_size: NA; j_call: TRBJ1-2; cdr3_aa: CASSYQGTDYGYTF; cdr3_nt: TGTGCCAGCAGTTACCAGGGAACAGATTATGGCTACACCTTC
v_call: TRBV24-1; d_call: TRBD1; cdr3_length: 17; clone_size: NA; j_call: TRBJ2-2; cdr3_aa: CATSLGKGQGNTGELFF; cdr3_nt: TGTGCCACCAGTCTGGGAAAGGGACAGGGCAACACCGGGGAGCTGTTTTTT
v_call: TRBV10-3; d_call: TRBD2; cdr3_length: 15; clone_size: NA; j_call: TRBJ2-1; cdr3_aa: CASMSSGGSYNEQFF; cdr3_nt: TGTGCCAGTATGTCTAGCGGGGGTTCCTACAATGAGCAGTTCTTC
v_call: TRBV28; d_call: NA; cdr3_length: 13; clone_size: NA; j_call: TRBJ1-2; cdr3_aa: CASSLSGSYGYTF; cdr3_nt: TGTGCCAGCAGTTTGTCAGGGTCCTATGGCTACACCTTC
v_call: TRBV18; d_call: TRBD1; cdr3_length: 14; clone_size: NA; j_call: TRBJ2-7; cdr3_aa: CASSPNRGAYEQYF; cdr3_nt: TGTGCCAGCTCACCAAACAGGGGGGCCTACGAGCAGTACTTC
v_call: TRBV5-1; d_call: TRBD2; cdr3_length: 14; clone_size: few; j_call: TRBJ2-5; cdr3_aa: CASSADGTSGRTHF; cdr3_nt: TGCGCCAGCAGCGCCGACGGGACTAGCGGGAGGACGCACTTC
v_call: TRBV19; d_call: TRBD1; cdr3_length: 15; clone_size: NA; j_call: TRBJ2-3; cdr3_aa: CASTRTGAGTDTQYF; cdr3_nt: TGTGCCAGTACCCGGACAGGGGCGGGCACAGATACGCAGTATTTT
v_call: TRBV11-3; d_call: TRBD1; cdr3_length: 19; clone_size: NA; j_call: TRBJ2-3; cdr3_aa: CASSPGQGKGGRSTDTQYF; cdr3_nt: TGTGCCAGCAGCCCGGGACAGGGGAAGGGGGGAAGGAGCACAGATACGCAGTATTTT